The source of this TCR beta chain is a study of blood T cell repertoires in COVID-19 (dated by TCRdb to between 2020 and 2021). Study-wide context: The collaborator samples originated in the United States, Italy and Spain and spanned the acute and convalescent phases of COVID-19. The prospective study material was composed of cDNA or gDNA derived from T cells, B-cell-depleted T cells, or PBMCs. The dataset comprised deeply sampled blood TCRbeta repertoires from subjects exposed to, actively infected with, or recovered from COVID-19. The repertoires were released in a freely available public database intended as a resource for research on the immune response to SARS-CoV-2. Samples came from the ongoing ImmuneRACE study (first 160 participants) plus 1,254 subjects from 6 global collaborators. Sample metadata almost always included a de-identified subject ID, COVID-19 status, age in years and sex. Where available, HLA class I and class II types were obtained from metadata supplied by the sample provider rather than from assay-based typing. Paper-wide results and their limitations: Clinical and demographic metadata were provided uncurated, with the amount varying by source and participant.

Comment on this clone: Its recognized antigen is unknown. Per-base quality was not reported, and no clone a single base away is much larger than it.

TCRbeta CDR3 regions were amplified from genomic DNA using the immunoSEQ Assay, a bias-controlled multiplex PCR. In the authors' own workflow: The number of nucleated cells in each sample was estimated by amplification of reference gene primers within the assay. Sequence reads were collapsed and filtered to measure the absolute abundance of every unique TCRbeta CDR3 rearrangement. For each sample, productive Simpson clonality was calculated as the square root of Simpson's diversity index across productive rearrangements. TCRdb provides this immuneACCESS table in a form limited to in-frame rearrangements. Some clones are lacking; in checked studies, under half of them reflect an unresolved V gene, and why the rest are absent is not known. V and J calls and clone size are given by that table; D and trimming were obtained from the DNA. A total of about 74,000 clones appear in this sample, roughly 90% of them only once. The ten most abundant clones make up 1.5% of the sample.

Taken from cysteine to phenylalanine, the CDR3 has 13 residues. CDR3 DNA only is kept here, 39 bases in frame from base 1. Via the germline V gene, CDR1 is MNHEY and CDR2 SVGEGT. V drops 6 bases and J drops 9 bases, leaving 12 bases in between. The collaborating institutions used their own protocols to collect whole blood in K2EDTA tubes. For TCRbeta analysis, collaborators shipped samples in one of three forms: frozen whole blood, isolated PBMCs, or DNA extracted from either of those sample types. Sequenced sample: peripheral blood. The receptor chain draws on TRBV6-2 or TRBV6-3 and TRBJ1-6, with a weak D call of TRBD1 (6 bases match). This receptor was taken from a man in his forties or fifties with acute or convalescent COVID-19. The CDR3 region: CASSDRSGSPLHF. The DNA sequence is TGTGCCAGCAGCGACAGGTCGGGTTCACCCCTCCACTTT.